The subject of this entry is one T cell receptor beta chain. The antigen is not known. TCRdb keeps only in-frame clones here, not all; method: immunoSEQ multiplex PCR. In the table there are around 100,000 clones, roughly four fifths of which are singletons. The data were taken from a study of radiotherapy plus CTLA-4 blockade in lung cancer. Whole-study context: Objective responses were documented in around a sixth of patients, with disease control in around 30%. General observations from the study: In blood, TCR clones derived from the tumor expanded after radiotherapy plus ipilimumab. Among reported predictors of response, early blood T cell clone dynamics with interferon-beta performed best.

Deletions cut 0 bases from V and 3 bases from J, with 9 bases between. Germline V gene data show CDR1 as SGHTA and CDR2 as FQGNSA. This CDR3 has 14 residues. The V call is TRBV7-2, the J call TRBJ2-7, with no clear D. The receptor was derived from a human donor with non-small cell lung cancer that progressed on radiotherapy plus ipilimumab. Some clones in this sample may be carry-over from other donors' samples. The sequenced sample was peripheral blood, obtained from a patient treated with radiotherapy plus ipilimumab. CDR3 amino acids: CASSLAVGNYEQYF. CDR3 DNA sequence: TGTGCCAGCAGCTTAGCGGTAGGAAACTACGAGCAGTACTTC.